This T cell receptor (beta chain) was profiled in a study of blood T cell repertoires in COVID-19. As for the study in general: The United States, Italy and Spain were the sources of the acute and convalescent COVID-19 samples.

Those who participated ranged in age from roughly 18 to 100 years and resided in 20 to 30 US areas. The repertoire was sequenced with immunoSEQ multiplex PCR; TCRdb's copy has only in-frame clones and lacks some. The table shows 200,000 to 250,000 clones, with around 84% occurring only once. Germline values: CDR1 SGHNT, CDR2 YENEEA. The CDR3 extends over 14 amino acids. V lost 5 bases to trimming and J lost 2 bases; unmatched junction nucleotides: 6. The chain links TRBV11-3 to TRBJ2-7, with 7 bases matching TRBD1. This clonotype originated in a man aged 40-49 years who had recovered from COVID-19. Material for sequencing was PBMCs or T cells enriched from blood (not recorded which). Here the CDR3 DNA reads TGTGCCAGCAGCCCCCGGGACAGACCCTACGAGCAGTACTTC. Translated: CASSPRDRPYEQYF.